These T cell receptor beta chains were read from a single sample in a study of Ad26.COV2.S vaccination and SARS-CoV-2 variants. Produced via immunoSEQ multiplex PCR; TCRdb's table is partial and in-frame only. Among 300,000 to 400,000 clones listed, roughly 88% were seen once. The sample was peripheral blood, taken in a trial of Ad26.COV2.S vaccine versus placebo. These receptors all stem from a person between 18 and 65 years old who received the Ad26.COV2.S COVID-19 vaccine or a placebo. Each CDR3 is given with its conserved first and last residue. Fields, in order: D gene, clone size, J gene, V gene, CDR3 DNA, CDR3 protein. A D gene is named only where the DNA matches it firmly. Expanded clones get a size class; other rows say once, few or many, or leave the size out.

>TRBD1|once|TRBJ2-2|TRBV18
TGTGCCAGCTCCGGGACAGGGGGCGTCGGGGAGCTGTTTTTT
CASSGTGGVGELFF
>.|.|TRBJ2-7|TRBV5-1
TGCGCCAGCAGTCAAGCCTACGAGCAGTACTTC
CASSQAYEQYF
>.|.|TRBJ2-5|TRBV5-1
TGCGCCAGCAGCTTGTTCGGACAGCAAGAGACCCAGTACTTC
CASSLFGQQETQYF
>.|.|TRBJ1-2|TRBV5-1
TGCGCCAGCAGCACCCTGCAGGGTAGCTATGGCTACACCTTC
CASSTLQGSYGYTF
>.|.|TRBJ1-2|TRBV2
TGTGCCAGCTATCGGGAACAGGGTGGGAATGACTATGGCTACACCTTC
CASYREQGGNDYGYTF
>TRBD1|.|TRBJ1-3|TRBV10-3
TGTGCCGTACAACAGGGGTCTGGAAACACCATATATTTT
CAVQQGSGNTIYF
>.|.|TRBJ1-1|TRBV3-1/TRBV3-2
TGTGCCAGCAGCCAATTGGGTGGTGGGTGGACTGAAGCTTTCTTT
CASSQLGGGWTEAFF
>.|.|TRBJ1-1|TRBV18
TGTGCCAGCTCACCTAGGGTGGGATCGAACACTGAAGCTTTCTTT
CASSPRVGSNTEAFF
>TRBD1|.|TRBJ1-2|TRBV15
TGTGCCACCAGCAGGGGGACAGGGAACTATGGCTACACCTTC
CATSRGTGNYGYTF
>.|.|TRBJ1-2|TRBV12-3/TRBV12-4
TGTGCCAGCAGTTTAGGGAGTCCGGTTGGCTACACCTTC
CASSLGSPVGYTF
>TRBD2|.|TRBJ2-1|TRBV5-4
TGTGCCAGCAGTCCGGCGGGAGGGGAGCAGTTCTTC
CASSPAGGEQFF
>.|.|TRBJ1-6|TRBV25-1
TGTGCCAGCAGTGAATTAGAACTTAAGAATTCACCCCTCCACTTT
CASSELELKNSPLHF
>TRBD2|.|TRBJ2-4|TRBV7-2
TGTGCCAGCAGCCCTGAGGAGGGGAGGGTCAAAAACATTCAGTACTTC
CASSPEEGRVKNIQYF
>.|.|TRBJ1-1|TRBV9
TGTGCCAGCAGCGGGGAGGGGGCTGAAGCTTTCTTT
CASSGEGAEAFF
>.|.|TRBJ2-1|TRBV10-3
TGTGCCATCAGTGGTCCGGGGGCTACAACTTCCTACAATGAGCAGTTCTTC
CAISGPGATTSYNEQFF
>TRBD2|.|TRBJ2-2|TRBV7-9
TGTGCCAGCAGCTTAGTATCTCCGGCGGGGGGAGGAACCGGGGAGCTGTTTTTT
CASSLVSPAGGGTGELFF
>.|.|TRBJ2-5|TRBV11-2
TGTGCCAGCAGAAACGTGAGGGGGGGGTCGGGAACCCAGTACTTC
CASRNVRGGSGTQYF
>.|.|TRBJ1-1|TRBV2
TGTGCCAGCAGACAGAACAAAAACACTGAAGCTTTCTTT
CASRQNKNTEAFF
>.|.|TRBJ2-3|TRBV9
TGTGCCAGCAGCGTAGAGGGGGGTGGCAGGGGTTTGGTTAGCGGATTCACAGATACGCAGTATTTT
CASSVEGGGRGLVSGFTDTQYF
>TRBD1|.|TRBJ2-2|TRBV15
TGTGCCACCAGCAGAGATTGGGGACAGGGAGAGAGGGGCACCGGGGAGCTGTTTTTT
CATSRDWGQGERGTGELFF
>TRBD1|once|TRBJ1-5|TRBV6-6
TGTGCCAGCAGATTAGAAGACGACAGGGCAAAGCCCCAGCATTTT
CASRLEDDRAKPQHF
>.|.|TRBJ2-2|TRBV24-1
TGTGCCACCAGTGACCCGCAGTTCGCCGCCGGGGAGCTGTTTTTT
CATSDPQFAAGELFF
>TRBD1|.|TRBJ1-2|TRBV10-3
TGTGCCATCAGTGCGACCGGACAGGAGAACTATGGCTACACCTTC
CAISATGQENYGYTF
>.|.|TRBJ1-1|TRBV28
TGTGCCAGCAGTCGAGGGGCCGCGGGGAGTAATGAAGCTTTCTTT
CASSRGAAGSNEAFF
>TRBD1|.|TRBJ2-1|TRBV5-1
TGCGCCAGCAGCAAACTGACAGGGTACAATGAGCAGTTCTTC
CASSKLTGYNEQFF
>.|once|TRBJ1-1|TRBV12-5
TGTGCTAGTGGTTTAATTATAGGACTGAACACTGAAGCTTTCTTT
CASGLIIGLNTEAFF
>.|once|TRBJ1-1|TRBV5-1
TGCGCCAGCAGCTTGGGTCTGAACACTGAAGCTTTCTTT
CASSLGLNTEAFF
>TRBD1|.|TRBJ2-3|TRBV7-9
TGTGCCAGCAGCTTCATTGTCGGGACAGGGGGCACAGATACGCAGTATTTT
CASSFIVGTGGTDTQYF
>.|.|TRBJ2-3|TRBV5-6
TGTGCCAGCAGCTTGGTGAGAGGGCGGGGATACACAGATACGCAGTATTTT
CASSLVRGRGYTDTQYF
>.|.|TRBJ1-4|TRBV18
TGTGCCAGCTCACCGGCAGGCTCTAGTGAAAAACTGTTTTTT
CASSPAGSSEKLFF
>.|.|TRBJ1-4|TRBV20-1
TGCAGTGCTCGCTTTGAAAAACTGTTTTTT
CSARFEKLFF
>.|once|TRBJ2-1|TRBV25-1
TGTGCCAGCAGTGAATCGTTACTTTTGGAGAATGAGCAGTTCTTC
CASSESLLLENEQFF
>.|.|TRBJ2-2|TRBV15
TGTGCCACCAGCAGAGAGGGCCAGGCGAACACCGGGGAGCTGTTTTTT
CATSREGQANTGELFF
>.|.|TRBJ1-2|TRBV18
TGTGCCAGCTCGTCCATCTCCGGCGTGCTAGGCTACACCTTC
CASSSISGVLGYTF
>TRBD2|few|TRBJ2-3|TRBV6-4
TGTGCCAGCAGCCTACTAGCGGGAGGAGCAGATACGCAGTATTTT
CASSLLAGGADTQYF
>TRBD1|.|TRBJ1-6|TRBV2
TGTGCCAGCAGTCGACAGGGCTCCTATAATTCACCCCTCCACTTT
CASSRQGSYNSPLHF
>.|once|TRBJ2-3|TRBV30
TGTGCCTGGAGTGTGAGGCCCACAGATACGCAGTATTTT
CAWSVRPTDTQYF
>.|.|TRBJ1-1|TRBV19
TGTGCCAGTAGTATCTACTCGTCCGGCCTAAAGAGGAACACTGAAGCTTTCTTT
CASSIYSSGLKRNTEAFF
>TRBD1|.|TRBJ2-2|TRBV24-1
TGTGCCACCAGTGATCCACCGGGACAGGGAGGTACCGGGGAGCTGTTTTTT
CATSDPPGQGGTGELFF
>.|.|TRBJ1-2|TRBV10-2
TGCGCCAGCAGCGGGGGGGACTATGGCTACACCTTC
CASSGGDYGYTF
>.|.|TRBJ2-1|TRBV7-9
TGTGCCAGCAGCTTAAATGCAGCTTACAATGAGCAGTTCTTC
CASSLNAAYNEQFF
>.|.|TRBJ2-2|TRBV28
TGTGCCAGCAGTTTAGCCGGGGAGCTGTTTTTT
CASSLAGELFF
>.|.|TRBJ1-1|TRBV4-3
TGCGCCAGCAGCCAAGAGGTCCCTCACACTGAAGCTTTCTTT
CASSQEVPHTEAFF
>TRBD2|.|TRBJ2-5|TRBV6-5
TGTGCCACCATAACCTTGGGAGGGAGGATCGAGACCCAGTACTTC
CATITLGGRIETQYF
>.|.|TRBJ1-1|TRBV2
TGTGCCAGCAGCTCAAGAACCGCTAAGGGCACTGAAGCTTTCTTT
CASSSRTAKGTEAFF
>.|.|TRBJ2-3|TRBV28
TGTGCCAGCAGGGGGAGGACACCCTCCGCCACAGATACGCAGTATTTT
CASRGRTPSATDTQYF
>.|.|TRBJ2-7|TRBV27
TGTGCCAGCAGTTTACAACCCAGGGGCGAGCAGTACTTC
CASSLQPRGEQYF
>.|few|TRBJ2-1|TRBV6-5
TGTGCCAGCAGTTATCAGGGGGAGGCCTACAATGAGCAGTTCTTC
CASSYQGEAYNEQFF
>.|.|TRBJ2-7|TRBV11-2
TGTGCCAGCAGCCCTCCCCGGGAACTCCACGAGCAGTACTTC
CASSPPRELHEQYF
>TRBD2|few|TRBJ2-2|TRBV19
TGTGCCAGTAGTATGTACCGGGGGGGCACCGGGGAGCTGTTTTTT
CASSMYRGGTGELFF
>.|.|TRBJ1-2|TRBV2
TGTGCCAGCAGTGACGACGGGACGGGAGGCTACACCTTC
CASSDDGTGGYTF
>TRBD1|.|TRBJ1-4|TRBV30
TGTGCCTGGGGATGGGGCCAGGGGGCGGGTGAAAAACTGTTTTTT
CAWGWGQGAGEKLFF
>TRBD1|few|TRBJ1-6|TRBV2
TGTGCCAGCCTACAGGGGTTCTATAATTCACCCCTCCACTTT
CASLQGFYNSPLHF
>.|.|TRBJ1-2|TRBV7-2
TGTGCCAGCAGCTTAGACTCGGGTTTGTATGGCTACACCTTC
CASSLDSGLYGYTF
>.|once|TRBJ2-3|TRBV15
TGTGCCACCAGCAGAGATCTTGCAGCCCCCACAGATACGCAGTATTTT
CATSRDLAAPTDTQYF
>TRBD2|.|TRBJ2-7|TRBV7-6
TGTGCCAGCAGCTTAGGACTAGCGGGGGATGGCGAGCAGTACTTC
CASSLGLAGDGEQYF
>.|few|TRBJ1-1|TRBV5-1
TGCGCCAGCAGCTTGGTTCGCAGGACGAACACTGAAGCTTTCTTT
CASSLVRRTNTEAFF